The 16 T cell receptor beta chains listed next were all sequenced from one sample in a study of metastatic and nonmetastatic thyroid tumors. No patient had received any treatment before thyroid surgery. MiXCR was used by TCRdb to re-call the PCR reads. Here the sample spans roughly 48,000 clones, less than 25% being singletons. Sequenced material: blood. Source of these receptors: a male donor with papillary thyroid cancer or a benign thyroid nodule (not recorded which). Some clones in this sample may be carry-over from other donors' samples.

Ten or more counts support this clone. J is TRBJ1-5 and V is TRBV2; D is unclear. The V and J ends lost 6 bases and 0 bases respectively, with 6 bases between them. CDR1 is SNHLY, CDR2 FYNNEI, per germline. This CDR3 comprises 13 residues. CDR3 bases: TGTGCCAGCAGAGACAATAGCAATCAGCCCCAGCATTTT. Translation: CASRDNSNQPQHF.

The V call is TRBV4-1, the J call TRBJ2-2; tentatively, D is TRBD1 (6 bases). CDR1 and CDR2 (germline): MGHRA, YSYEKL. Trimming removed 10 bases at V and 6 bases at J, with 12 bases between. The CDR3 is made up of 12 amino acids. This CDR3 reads CAILGQSGELFF. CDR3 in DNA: TGCGCCATCCTCGGACAGTCCGGGGAGCTGTTTTTT.

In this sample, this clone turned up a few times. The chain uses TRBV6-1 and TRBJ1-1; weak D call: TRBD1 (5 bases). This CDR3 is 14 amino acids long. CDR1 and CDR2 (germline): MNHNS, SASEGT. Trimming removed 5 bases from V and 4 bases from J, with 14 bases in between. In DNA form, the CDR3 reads TGTGCCAGCAGTCTCAGTCCCGGGGGCACTGAAGCTTTCTTT. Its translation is CASSLSPGGTEAFF.

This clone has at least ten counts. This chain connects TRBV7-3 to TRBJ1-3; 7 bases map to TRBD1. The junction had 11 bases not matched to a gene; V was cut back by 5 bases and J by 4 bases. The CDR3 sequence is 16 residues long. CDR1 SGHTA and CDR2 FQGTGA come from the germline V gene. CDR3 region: CASSPHRQGTGNTIYF. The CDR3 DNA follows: TGTGCCAGCAGCCCACACCGACAGGGCACGGGAAACACCATATATTTT.

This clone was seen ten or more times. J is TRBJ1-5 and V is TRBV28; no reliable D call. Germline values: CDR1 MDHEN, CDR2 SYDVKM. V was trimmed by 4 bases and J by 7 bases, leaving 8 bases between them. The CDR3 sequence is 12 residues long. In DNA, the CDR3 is TGTGCCAGCAGTTCTGGACCCCAGCCCCAGCATTTT. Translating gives CASSSGPQPQHF. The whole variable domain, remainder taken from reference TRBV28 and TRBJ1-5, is DVKVTQSSRYLVKRTGEKVFLECVQDMDHENMFWYRQDPGLGLRLIYFSYDVKMKEKGDIPEGYSVSREKKERFSLILESASTNQTSMYLCASSSGPQPQHFGDGTRLSIL.

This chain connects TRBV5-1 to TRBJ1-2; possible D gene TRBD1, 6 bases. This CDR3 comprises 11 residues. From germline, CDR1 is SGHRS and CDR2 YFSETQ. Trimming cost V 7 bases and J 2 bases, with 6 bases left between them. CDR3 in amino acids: CASGTNYGYTF. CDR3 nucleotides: TGCGCCAGCGGGACAAACTATGGCTACACCTTC.

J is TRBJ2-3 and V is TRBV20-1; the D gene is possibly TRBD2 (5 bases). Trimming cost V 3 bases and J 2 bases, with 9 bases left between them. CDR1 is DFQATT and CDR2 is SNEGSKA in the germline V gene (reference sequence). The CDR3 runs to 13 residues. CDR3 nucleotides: TGCAGTGCTAGCTTAGCGACCACAGATACGCAGTATTTT. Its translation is CSASLATTDTQYF.

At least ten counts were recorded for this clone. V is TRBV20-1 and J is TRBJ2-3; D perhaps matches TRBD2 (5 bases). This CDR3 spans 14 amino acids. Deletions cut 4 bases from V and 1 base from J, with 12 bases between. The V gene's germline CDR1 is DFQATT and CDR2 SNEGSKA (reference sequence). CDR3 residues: CSATRGRGTDTQYF. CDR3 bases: TGCAGTGCTACCAGAGGGCGGGGCACAGATACGCAGTATTTT.

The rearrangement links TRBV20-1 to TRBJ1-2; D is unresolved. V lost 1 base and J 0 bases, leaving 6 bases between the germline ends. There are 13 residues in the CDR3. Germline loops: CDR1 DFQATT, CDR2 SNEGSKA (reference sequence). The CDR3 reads CSARGPSNYGYTF. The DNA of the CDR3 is TGCAGTGCTAGAGGGCCTTCTAACTATGGCTACACCTTC.

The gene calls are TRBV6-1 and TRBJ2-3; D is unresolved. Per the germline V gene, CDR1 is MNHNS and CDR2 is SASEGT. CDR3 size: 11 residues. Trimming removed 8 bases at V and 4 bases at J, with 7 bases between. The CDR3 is CASFRADTQYF. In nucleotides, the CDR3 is TGTGCCAGCTTCCGGGCAGATACGCAGTATTTT.

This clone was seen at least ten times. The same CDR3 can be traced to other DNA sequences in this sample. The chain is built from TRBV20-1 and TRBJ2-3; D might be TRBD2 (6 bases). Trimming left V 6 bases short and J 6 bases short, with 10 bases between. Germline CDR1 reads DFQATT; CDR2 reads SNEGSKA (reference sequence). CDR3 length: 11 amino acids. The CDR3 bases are TGCAGTGCCCGGACTACGGATACGCAGTATTTT. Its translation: CSARTTDTQYF.

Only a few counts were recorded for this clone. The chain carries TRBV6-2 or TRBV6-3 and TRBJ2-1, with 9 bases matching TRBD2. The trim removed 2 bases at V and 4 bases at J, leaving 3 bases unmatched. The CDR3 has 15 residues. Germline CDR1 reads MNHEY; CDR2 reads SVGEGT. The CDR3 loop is CASSYQAGGYNEQFF. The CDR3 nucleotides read TGTGCCAGCAGTTACCAGGCGGGGGGGTACAATGAGCAGTTCTTC.

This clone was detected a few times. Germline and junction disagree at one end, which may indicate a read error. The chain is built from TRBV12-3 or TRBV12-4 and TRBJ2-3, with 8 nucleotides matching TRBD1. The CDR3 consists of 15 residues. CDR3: CACSLWTGPTDTQYF. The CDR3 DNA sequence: TGTGCCTGCAGTCTCTGGACAGGGCCCACAGATACGCAGTATTTT.

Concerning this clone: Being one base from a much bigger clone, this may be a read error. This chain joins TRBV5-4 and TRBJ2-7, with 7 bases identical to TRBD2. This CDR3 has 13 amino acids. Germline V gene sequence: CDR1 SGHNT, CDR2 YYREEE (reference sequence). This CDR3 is CAISLERGHEKYF. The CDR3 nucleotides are TGTGCCATCAGCTTGGAGCGGGGCCACGAGAAGTACTTC.

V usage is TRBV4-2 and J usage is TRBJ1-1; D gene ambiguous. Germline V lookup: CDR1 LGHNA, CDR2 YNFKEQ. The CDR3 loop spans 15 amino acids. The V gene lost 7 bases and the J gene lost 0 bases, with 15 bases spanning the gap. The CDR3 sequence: CASIQALGVNTEAFF. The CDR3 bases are TGTGCCAGCATTCAAGCACTGGGCGTGAACACTGAAGCTTTCTTT.

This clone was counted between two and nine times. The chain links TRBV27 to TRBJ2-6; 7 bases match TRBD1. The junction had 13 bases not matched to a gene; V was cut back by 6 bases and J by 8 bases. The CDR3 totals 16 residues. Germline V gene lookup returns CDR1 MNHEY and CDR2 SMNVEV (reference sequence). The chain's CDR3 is CASRRDSSPGSNVLTF. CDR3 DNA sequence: TGTGCCAGCAGGAGGGACAGCAGCCCTGGTTCCAACGTCCTGACTTTC.